Reported below is one T cell receptor beta chain. In the study's own analysis: From reference gene primer amplification, estimates of nucleated cell counts were derived. Only in-frame clones appear in the TCRdb table, and some are missing; sequencing was by immunoSEQ multiplex PCR. V and J calls plus clone size are reproduced from that table; the DNA served to infer D and trimming. The data hold roughly 120,000 clones, with around 80% observed a single time. This record belongs to a study of blood T cell repertoires in COVID-19. V was pared by 11 bases and J by 2 bases, with 7 bases of the junction left unmatched. The CDR3 covers 13 residues. Per germline, CDR1 SEHNR and CDR2 FQNEAQ (reference sequence).

The sequence was collected from a man in his sixties or seventies with acute or convalescent COVID-19. The material sequenced was peripheral blood. The rearrangement uses TRBV7-9 and TRBJ1-1; TRBD1 agrees at 8 bases. The CDR3 DNA reads TGTGCCGCCACGGGACAGGCCAACACTGAAGCTTTCTTT. Amino acid sequence: CAATGQANTEAFF. Drawing the rest from reference TRBV7-9 and TRBJ1-1, the complete variable domain is DTGVSQNPRHKITKRGQNVTFRCDPISEHNRLYWYRQTLGQGPEFLTYFQNEAQLEKSRLLSDRFSAERPKGSFSTLEIQRTEQGDSAMYLCAATGQANTEAFFGQGTRLTVV.